One sample yielded the 26 T cell receptor beta chains listed below, sequenced in a study of cytomegalovirus exposure and HLA in healthy donors. PCR used 60 Vbeta primers and 13 Jbeta primers. Data came from immunoSEQ multiplex PCR; TCRdb stores just in-frame clones and leaves some out. The sample holds tens of thousands of clones, less than 75% seen once. Material for sequencing was PBMCs. These receptors originate from a woman in her twenties or thirties in good health and CMV-seropositive.

CDR3 DNA: TGTGCCAGCAGTTACCAAGGACAGGTGAACACTGAAGCTTTCTTT. Its translation is CASSYQGQVNTEAFF. The chain carries TRBV6-5 and TRBJ1-1; 7 bases align to TRBD1. CDR3 size: 15 residues. Germline V lookup: CDR1 MNHEY, CDR2 SVGAGI. V gave up 2 bases and J gave up 0 bases; unmatched junction bases: 3.

V gene TRBV5-5 combines with J gene TRBJ2-3; D is unresolved. The CDR3 has 12 residues. Germline CDR1 reads SGHKS; CDR2 reads YYEKEE (reference sequence). V was shortened by 2 bases and J by 4 bases, with 5 bases between the two germline ends. The chain's CDR3 is CASSLLPDTQYF. The CDR3 region has the DNA TGTGCCAGCAGCTTACTACCAGATACGCAGTATTTT.

The chain is built from TRBV30 and TRBJ2-3; 11 nucleotides agree with TRBD2. This CDR3 spans 17 amino acids. V dropped 1 base and J dropped 2; count of bases not matched to a gene: 8. Germline loops: CDR1 GTSNPN, CDR2 SVGIG (reference sequence). Written as DNA, the CDR3 is TGTGCCTGGAGTGCCTATGGGACTAGCGGTTCCACAGATACGCAGTATTTT. Translating gives CAWSAYGTSGSTDTQYF.

V is TRBV4-2 and J is TRBJ2-3; TRBD1 aligns across 7 bases. The CDR3 runs 15 residues. V was clipped by 4 bases and J by 1 base; unmatched bases: 5. Germline CDR1 LGHNA, CDR2 YNFKEQ. The CDR3: CASSRTGVGTDTQYF. The DNA of the CDR3 is TGTGCCAGCAGCCGCACAGGGGTAGGCACAGATACGCAGTATTTT.

The chain carries TRBV28 and TRBJ2-5, with D possibly matching TRBD2 (6 bases). Germline assignment: CDR1 MDHEN and CDR2 SYDVKM. CDR3 size: 12 residues. The germline V and J ends were trimmed by 7 bases and 2 bases, with 8 bases remaining between them. Written as DNA, the CDR3 is TGTGCCAGCAAGGAGGGGCAAGAGACCCAGTACTTC. This encodes CASKEGQETQYF. Filled out from reference TRBV28 and TRBJ2-5, the complete variable domain reads DVKVTQSSRYLVKRTGEKVFLECVQDMDHENMFWYRQDPGLGLRLIYFSYDVKMKEKGDIPEGYSVSREKKERFSLILESASTNQTSMYLCASKEGQETQYFGPGTRLLVL.

The V call is TRBV10-3, the J call TRBJ1-1; D might be TRBD1 (6 bases). The CDR3 has 14 amino acids. Trimming cost V 7 bases and J 1 base, with 13 bases left between them. Germline values: CDR1 ENHRY, CDR2 SYGVKD. Written as DNA, the CDR3 is TGTGCCATCACCGAAGGGGGGGCGAACACTGAAGCTTTCTTT. Its translation: CAITEGGANTEAFF.

This chain uses TRBV9 with TRBJ1-3, with D maybe TRBD1 (5 bases). V was trimmed by 4 bases and J by 2 bases, leaving 13 bases between them. Germline-derived CDR1 and CDR2 are SGDLS and YYNGEE. The CDR3 sequence is 15 residues long. CDR3 protein: CASSPRLGAGNTIYF. The CDR3 DNA follows: TGTGCCAGCAGCCCTCGCCTAGGGGCTGGAAACACCATATATTTT.

CDR3 coding DNA: TGTGCCAGTAGGGACTTCACAGATACGCAGTATTTT. Its translation: CASRDFTDTQYF. This rearrangement joins TRBV19 to TRBJ2-3; tentative D call: TRBD2 (5 bases). The V end lost 6 bases, the J end lost 2 bases, and 6 bases lay between the germline ends. The CDR3 has 12 amino acids. CDR1 is LNHDA, CDR2 SQIVND, per germline (reference sequence).

The genes are TRBV6-4 and TRBJ2-7; D might be TRBD1 (6 bases). V was cut by 6 bases and J by 6 bases, with 21 bases left in between. This CDR3 has 15 amino acids. Germline V gives CDR1 MRHNA, CDR2 SNTAGT. CDR3 loop: CASSLLMRQACEQYF. The CDR3 DNA sequence: TGTGCCAGCAGCCTCCTGATGAGACAGGCCTGCGAGCAGTACTTC.

V usage is TRBV19 and J usage is TRBJ1-1; TRBD1 is a possible D gene (6 bases). Per germline, CDR1 LNHDA and CDR2 SQIVND (reference sequence). The CDR3 extends over 13 amino acids. V was cut by 7 bases and J by 8 bases, with 17 bases left in between. The CDR3 coding sequence is TGTGCCAGTACCCAGCGGGGGGGCATAGAAGCTTTCTTT. Translation gives CASTQRGGIEAFF. Supplemented by reference TRBV19 and TRBJ1-1, the full variable domain reads DGGITQSPKYLFRKEGQNVTLSCEQNLNHDAMYWYRQDPGQGLRLIYYSQIVNDFQKGDIAEGYSVSREKKESFPLTVTSAQKNPTAFYLCASTQRGGIEAFFGQGTRLTVV.

CDR3 sequence (DNA): TGTGCCAGCAGCGAGCGCGGGACCGCTTTTGGCGAGCAGTACTTC. This translates into CASSERGTAFGEQYF. The genes are TRBV6-5 and TRBJ2-7; a possible D gene is TRBD2 (6 bases). This CDR3 has 15 amino acids. Germline V gene data show CDR1 as MNHEY and CDR2 as SVGAGI. Trimming took off 6 bases at V and 6 bases at J, with 21 bases between the two ends.

V and J are TRBV7-2 and TRBJ2-1; D gene ambiguous. The V end lost 5 bases, the J end lost 8 bases, and 13 bases lay between the germline ends. Germline CDR1 and CDR2: SGHTA and FQGNSA. The CDR3 has 13 residues. The DNA for the CDR3 is TGTGCCAGCAGCCCCCCTTGGGCCCATGAGCAGTTCTTC. Translation: CASSPPWAHEQFF. Full variable domain (remainder filled in from reference TRBV7-2 and TRBJ2-1): GAGVSQSPSNKVTEKGKDVELRCDPISGHTALYWYRQSLGQGLEFLIYFQGNSAPDKSGLPSDRFSAERTGGSVSTLTIQRTQQEDSAVYLCASSPPWAHEQFFGPGTRLTVL.

The chain links TRBV18 to TRBJ2-7, with a possible D match to TRBD2 (5 bases). CDR3 size: 14 residues. V was shortened by 3 bases and J by 5 bases, with 14 bases between the two germline ends. Looked up from germline, CDR1 is KGHSH and CDR2 is LQKENI. The CDR3 DNA follows: TGTGCCAGCTCACCGCTCCGGACTCAGAACGAGCAGTACTTC. Amino acids: CASSPLRTQNEQYF.

V gene TRBV10-2 combines with J gene TRBJ2-7; maybe TRBD1 (6 bases). Germline V gene sequence: CDR1 WSHSY, CDR2 SAAADI. This CDR3 has 14 amino acids. V lost 8 bases, J lost 0 bases, and 14 bases lay in between. As DNA, the CDR3 is TGCGCCAGCGTCGACAGGCCTAGCTCCTACGAGCAGTACTTC. Protein: CASVDRPSSYEQYF.

This clone has a handful of counts. This chain joins TRBV9 and TRBJ1-5, with a tentative D call TRBD1 (5 bases). Germline CDR1 reads SGDLS; CDR2 reads YYNGEE. The germline V and J ends were trimmed by 4 bases and 6 bases, with 17 bases remaining between them. CDR3 size: 15 residues. The CDR3 loop is CASSPQGLPAQPQHF. Here the CDR3 DNA reads TGTGCCAGCAGCCCCCAGGGTCTCCCCGCTCAGCCCCAGCATTTT.

The chain couples TRBV5-1 to TRBJ1-1; a weak D match, TRBD1 (6 bases). The V end lost 2 bases, the J end lost 8 bases, and 16 bases lay between the germline ends. CDR1 is SGHRS and CDR2 is YFSETQ in the germline V gene. The CDR3 consists of 14 residues. The CDR3 loop is CASSFSFGGREAFF. For the CDR3, the DNA is TGCGCCAGCAGCTTCTCTTTTGGGGGCCGCGAAGCTTTCTTT.

The rearrangement links TRBV7-9 to TRBJ2-2; TRBD1 is a possible D gene (6 bases). Trimming stripped 5 bases from V and 2 bases from J, with 12 bases between. The CDR3 runs 15 residues. CDR1 and CDR2 (germline): SEHNR, FQNEAQ (reference sequence). The chain's CDR3 is CASSTDRLNTGELFF. The CDR3 DNA sequence: TGTGCCAGCAGCACTGACAGGCTCAACACCGGGGAGCTGTTTTTT.

This clone has more than one count but fewer than ten. This chain connects TRBV5-1 to TRBJ2-2, with TRBD1 matching 9 bases. The CDR3 sequence is 16 residues long. The trim removed 6 bases at V and 2 bases at J, leaving 8 bases unmatched. The V gene's germline CDR1 is SGHRS and CDR2 YFSETQ. CDR3 DNA sequence: TGCGCCAGCACCACACGGGGACAGGGTAACACCGGGGAGCTGTTTTTT. Protein: CASTTRGQGNTGELFF.

The chain recombines TRBV15 with TRBJ2-7; 8 bases match TRBD2. Per the germline V gene, CDR1 is LNHNV and CDR2 is YYDKDF (reference sequence). The V gene end was trimmed by 4 bases and the J gene end by 2 bases; junction bases not matched to a gene: 4. The CDR3 consists of 14 residues. The CDR3 spells CATSTTSGTYEQYF. DNA of the CDR3: TGTGCCACCAGCACCACTAGCGGAACCTACGAGCAGTACTTC.

The chain is built from TRBV5-6 and TRBJ2-2; TRBD1 agrees at 10 bases. The V gene's germline CDR1 is SGHDT and CDR2 YYEEEE. The V gene end was trimmed by 4 bases and the J gene end by 2 bases; junction bases not matched to a gene: 5. The CDR3 loop spans 16 amino acids. The CDR3 here is CASSPGQGGNTGELFF. Here the CDR3 DNA reads TGTGCCAGCAGCCCCGGACAGGGGGGAAACACCGGGGAGCTGTTTTTT.

This sequence joins TRBV11-3 and TRBJ2-1; 9 bases match TRBD1. V was pared by 5 bases and J by 6 bases, with 2 bases of the junction left unmatched. This CDR3 region has 13 residues. Germline loops: CDR1 SGHNT, CDR2 YENEEA. In DNA, the CDR3 is TGTGCCAGCAGCCGGGACAGGGTCAATGAGCAGTTCTTC. This translates into CASSRDRVNEQFF.

The J gene is TRBJ2-5, the V gene TRBV2; TRBD1 matches 9 bases. The CDR3 is 14 residues long. V shed 7 bases, J shed 5 bases, and the junction held 8 bases outside the gene matches. Germline CDR1 and CDR2: SNHLY and FYNNEI. DNA for the CDR3: TGTGCCAGCACTGCCGACAGGGGGGGGGAGACCCAGTACTTC. Encoded protein: CASTADRGGETQYF. Combining the CDR3 with reference TRBV2 and TRBJ2-5 gives the whole variable domain EPEVTQTPSHQVTQMGQEVILRCVPISNHLYFYWYRQILGQKVEFLVSFYNNEISEKSEIFDDQFSVERPDGSNFTLKIRSTKLEDSAMYFCASTADRGGETQYFGPGTRLLVL.

The chain combines TRBV7-2 with TRBJ1-3, with D unresolved. Germline CDR1 and CDR2: SGHTA and FQGNSA. V lost 3 bases and J lost 2, with 11 bases in between. The CDR3 is made up of 15 amino acids. The DNA for the CDR3 is TGTGCCAGCAGCTTGGTCGTCGGGGCTGGAAACACCATATATTTT. Translated, it gives CASSLVVGAGNTIYF.

V usage is TRBV5-1 and J usage is TRBJ2-1, with TRBD2 matching over 8 bases. The CDR3 length is 15 residues. Germline CDR1 reads SGHRS; CDR2 reads YFSETQ. Trimming took 3 bases from V and 5 from J; bases not matched to a gene: 7. The CDR3 DNA reads TGCGCCAGCAGCTGGGCGGGGGGCGGTCACAATGAGCAGTTCTTC. Translating gives CASSWAGGGHNEQFF. Together with reference TRBV5-1 and TRBJ2-1, the CDR3 gives the full variable domain: KAGVTQTPRYLIKTRGQQVTLSCSPISGHRSVSWYQQTPGQGLQFLFEYFSETQRNKGNFPGRFSGRQFSNSRSEMNVSTLELGDSALYLCASSWAGGGHNEQFFGPGTRLTVL.

This rearrangement joins TRBV6-1 to TRBJ1-1; 8 nucleotides agree with TRBD1. The germline V gene encodes CDR1 MNHNS and CDR2 SASEGT. The junction had 3 bases not matched to a gene; V was cut back by 3 bases and J by 3 bases. The CDR3 contains 14 residues. The CDR3 bases are TGTGCCAGCAGTGAGACAGGGGCGTACACTGAAGCTTTCTTT. It translates to CASSETGAYTEAFF.

This chain uses TRBV7-3 with TRBJ2-2, with 8 bases that match TRBD2. V was pared by 5 bases and J by 5 bases, with 4 bases of the junction left unmatched. CDR1 is SGHTA and CDR2 is FQGTGA in the germline V gene. The CDR3 is made up of 14 amino acids. Written as DNA, the CDR3 is TGTGCCAGCAGCCGGGGGGGTCGGACCGGGGAGCTGTTTTTT. It is translated as CASSRGGRTGELFF.